This T cell receptor (beta chain) was found in a study of shared clonotypes between healthy human individuals. Sequencing was performed with immunoSEQ multiplex PCR; in TCRdb, only in-frame clones are kept and a portion is missing. In the table there are approximately 1.1 million clones, 70% to 80% of which are singletons. Naive CD45RA+ and memory CD45RA-negative subsets were split from CD4+ cells. Concerning this clone itself: What it recognizes is unknown.

The study, taken as a whole, reports: Of the naive CD4 clonotypes, around 4.8% were shared across several donors.

Germline V gene lookup returns CDR1 SGHRS and CDR2 YFSETQ. V was pared by 1 base and J by 1 base, with 2 bases of the junction left unmatched. The CDR3 runs 16 residues. The sequence derives from a man aged 18 to 29 in good health. Some clones in this sample may be carry-over from other donors' samples. Sequenced material: memory CD4+ T cells from PBMCs. Noted subset: CD45RA-negative fraction. This chain links TRBV5-1 with TRBJ2-7; 13 bases are shared with TRBD2. This chain's CDR3 is CASSLRGLAGSYEQYF. The CDR3 DNA is TGCGCCAGCAGCTTGAGGGGACTAGCGGGGTCCTACGAGCAGTACTTC.